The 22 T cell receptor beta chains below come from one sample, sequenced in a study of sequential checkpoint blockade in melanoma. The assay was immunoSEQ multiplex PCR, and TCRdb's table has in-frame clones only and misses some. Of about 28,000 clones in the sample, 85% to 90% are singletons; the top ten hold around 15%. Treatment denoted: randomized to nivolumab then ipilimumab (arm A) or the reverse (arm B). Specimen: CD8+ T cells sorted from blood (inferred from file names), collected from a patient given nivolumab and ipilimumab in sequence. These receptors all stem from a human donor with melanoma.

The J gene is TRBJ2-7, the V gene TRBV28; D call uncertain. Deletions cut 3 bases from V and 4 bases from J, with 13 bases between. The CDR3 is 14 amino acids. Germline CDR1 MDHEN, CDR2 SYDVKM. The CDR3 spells CASSFAGRSYEQYF. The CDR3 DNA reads TGTGCCAGCAGTTTCGCTGGCCGATCTTACGAGCAGTACTTC.

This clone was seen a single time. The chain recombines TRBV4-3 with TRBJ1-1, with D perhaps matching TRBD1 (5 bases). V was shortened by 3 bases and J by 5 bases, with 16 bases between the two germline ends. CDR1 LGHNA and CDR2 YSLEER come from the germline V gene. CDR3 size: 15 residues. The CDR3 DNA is TGCGCCAGCAGCCATCCGGGAGCAGGGCGGACTGAAGCTTTCTTT. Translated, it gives CASSHPGAGRTEAFF.

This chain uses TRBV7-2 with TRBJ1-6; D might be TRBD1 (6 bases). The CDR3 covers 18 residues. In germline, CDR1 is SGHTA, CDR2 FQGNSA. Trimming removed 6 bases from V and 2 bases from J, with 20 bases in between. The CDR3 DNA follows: TGTGCCAGCAGTCATACTTACAGGGCTGGGCCCTATAATTCACCCCTCCACTTT. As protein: CASSHTYRAGPYNSPLHF.

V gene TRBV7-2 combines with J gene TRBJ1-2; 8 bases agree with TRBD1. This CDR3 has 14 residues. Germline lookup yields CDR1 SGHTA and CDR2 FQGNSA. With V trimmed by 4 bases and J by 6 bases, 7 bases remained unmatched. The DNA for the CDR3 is TGTGCCAGCAGCTCCGGCGGGACAGGAGATGGCTACACCTTC. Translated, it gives CASSSGGTGDGYTF.

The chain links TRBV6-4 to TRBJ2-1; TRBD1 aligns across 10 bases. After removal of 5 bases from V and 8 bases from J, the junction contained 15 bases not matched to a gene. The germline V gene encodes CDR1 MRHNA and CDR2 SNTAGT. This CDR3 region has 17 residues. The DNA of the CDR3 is TGTGCCAGCAGTAGAGTTTGGGCGGGACAGGGGATCGATGAGCAGTTCTTC. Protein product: CASSRVWAGQGIDEQFF.

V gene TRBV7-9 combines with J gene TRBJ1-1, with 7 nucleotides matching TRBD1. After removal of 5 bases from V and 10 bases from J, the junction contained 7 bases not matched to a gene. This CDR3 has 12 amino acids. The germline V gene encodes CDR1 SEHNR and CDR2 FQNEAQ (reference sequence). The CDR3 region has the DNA TGTGCCAGCAGCCACGGACAGGAGGGAGCTTTCTTT. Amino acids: CASSHGQEGAFF.

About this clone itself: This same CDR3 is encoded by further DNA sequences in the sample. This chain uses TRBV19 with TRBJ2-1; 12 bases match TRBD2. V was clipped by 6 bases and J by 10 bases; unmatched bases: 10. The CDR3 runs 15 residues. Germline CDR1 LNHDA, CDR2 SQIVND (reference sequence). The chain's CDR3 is CASSDGLAGFREQFF. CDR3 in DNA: TGTGCCAGTAGCGATGGACTAGCGGGGTTTAGGGAGCAGTTCTTC.

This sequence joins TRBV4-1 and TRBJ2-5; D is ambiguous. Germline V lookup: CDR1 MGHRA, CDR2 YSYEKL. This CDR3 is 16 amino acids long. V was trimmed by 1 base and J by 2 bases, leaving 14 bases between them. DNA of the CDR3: TGCGCCAGCAGCCAAGGTCGGTTCCCCGGGCAAGAGACCCAGTACTTC. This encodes CASSQGRFPGQETQYF.

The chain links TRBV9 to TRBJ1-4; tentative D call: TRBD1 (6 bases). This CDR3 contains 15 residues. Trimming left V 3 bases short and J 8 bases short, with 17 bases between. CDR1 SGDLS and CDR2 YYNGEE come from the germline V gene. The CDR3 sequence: CASSGDRGAGEKLFF. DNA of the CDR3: TGTGCCAGCAGCGGGGACCGGGGGGCAGGGGAAAAACTGTTTTTT. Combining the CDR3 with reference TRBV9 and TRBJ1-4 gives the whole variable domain DSGVTQTPKHLITATGQRVTLRCSPRSGDLSVYWYQQSLDQGLQFLIQYYNGEERAKGNILERFSAQQFPDLHSELNLSSLELGDSALYFCASSGDRGAGEKLFFGSGTQLSVL.

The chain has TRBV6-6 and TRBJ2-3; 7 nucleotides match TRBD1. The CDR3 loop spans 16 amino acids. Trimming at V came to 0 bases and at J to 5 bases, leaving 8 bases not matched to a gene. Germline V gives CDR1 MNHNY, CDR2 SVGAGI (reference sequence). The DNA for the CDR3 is TGTGCCAGCAGTTACTCTAAGAGGGGGCTGGGAGATACGCAGTATTTT. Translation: CASSYSKRGLGDTQYF.

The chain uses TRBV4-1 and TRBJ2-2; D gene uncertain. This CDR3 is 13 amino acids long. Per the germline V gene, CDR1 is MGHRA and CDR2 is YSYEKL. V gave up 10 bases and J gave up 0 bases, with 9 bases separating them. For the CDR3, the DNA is TGCGCCACCAAACCGGCGAACACCGGGGAGCTGTTTTTT. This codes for CATKPANTGELFF.

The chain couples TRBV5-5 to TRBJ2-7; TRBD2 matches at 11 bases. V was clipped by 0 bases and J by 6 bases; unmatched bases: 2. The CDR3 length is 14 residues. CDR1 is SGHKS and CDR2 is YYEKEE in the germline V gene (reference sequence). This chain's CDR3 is CASSLGGLAGEQYF. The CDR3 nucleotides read TGTGCCAGCAGCTTGGGTGGACTAGCGGGCGAGCAGTACTTC.

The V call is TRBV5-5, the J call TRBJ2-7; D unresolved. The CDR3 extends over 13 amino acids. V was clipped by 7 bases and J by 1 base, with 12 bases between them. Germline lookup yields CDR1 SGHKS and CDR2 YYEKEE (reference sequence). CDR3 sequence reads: CASYAELSYEQYF. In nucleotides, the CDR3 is TGTGCCAGCTACGCCGAACTATCCTACGAGCAGTACTTC.

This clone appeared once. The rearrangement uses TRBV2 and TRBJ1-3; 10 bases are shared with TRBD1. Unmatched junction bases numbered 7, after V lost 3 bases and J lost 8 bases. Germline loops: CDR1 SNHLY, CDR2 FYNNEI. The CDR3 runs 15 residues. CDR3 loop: CASSDRDRGSDTIYF. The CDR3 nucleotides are TGTGCCAGCAGTGACCGGGACAGGGGTTCGGACACCATATATTTT.

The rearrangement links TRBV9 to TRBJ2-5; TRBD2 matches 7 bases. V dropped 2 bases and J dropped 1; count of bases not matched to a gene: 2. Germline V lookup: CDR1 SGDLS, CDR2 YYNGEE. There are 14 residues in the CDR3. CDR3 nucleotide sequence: TGTGCCAGCAGCGTGAGCGGGGCCCAAGAGACCCAGTACTTC. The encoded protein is CASSVSGAQETQYF.

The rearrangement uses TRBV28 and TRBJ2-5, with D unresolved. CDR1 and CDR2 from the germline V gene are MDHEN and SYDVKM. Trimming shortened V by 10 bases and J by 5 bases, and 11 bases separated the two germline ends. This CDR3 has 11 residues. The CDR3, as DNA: TGTGCCACCCGTCACGGGGAGACCCAGTACTTC. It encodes CATRHGETQYF.

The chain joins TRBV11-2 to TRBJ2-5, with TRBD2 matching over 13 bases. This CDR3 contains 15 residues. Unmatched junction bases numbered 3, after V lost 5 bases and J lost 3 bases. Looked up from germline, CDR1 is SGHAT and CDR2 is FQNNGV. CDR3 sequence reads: CASSKGLAGEETQYF. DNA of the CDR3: TGTGCCAGCAGCAAAGGACTAGCGGGGGAAGAGACCCAGTACTTC.

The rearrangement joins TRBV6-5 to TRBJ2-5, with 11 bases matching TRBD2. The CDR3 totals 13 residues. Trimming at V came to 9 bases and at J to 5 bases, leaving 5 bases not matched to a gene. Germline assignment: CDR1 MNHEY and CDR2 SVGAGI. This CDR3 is CASSGGARETQYF. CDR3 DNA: TGTGCCAGTAGCGGGGGGGCGCGGGAGACCCAGTACTTC.

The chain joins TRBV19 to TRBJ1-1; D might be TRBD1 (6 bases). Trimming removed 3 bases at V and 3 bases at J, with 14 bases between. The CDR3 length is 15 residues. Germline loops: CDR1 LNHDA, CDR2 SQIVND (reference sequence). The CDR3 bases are TGTGCCAGTAGTATTTTTGGAGCAGGGGACACTGAAGCTTTCTTT. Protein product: CASSIFGAGDTEAFF.

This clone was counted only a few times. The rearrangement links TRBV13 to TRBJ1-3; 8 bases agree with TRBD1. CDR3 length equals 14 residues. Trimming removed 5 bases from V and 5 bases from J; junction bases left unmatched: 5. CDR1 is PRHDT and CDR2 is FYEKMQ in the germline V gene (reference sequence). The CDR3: CASSRGQGRNTIYF. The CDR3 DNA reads TGTGCCAGCAGCCGAGGACAGGGTCGAAACACCATATATTTT.

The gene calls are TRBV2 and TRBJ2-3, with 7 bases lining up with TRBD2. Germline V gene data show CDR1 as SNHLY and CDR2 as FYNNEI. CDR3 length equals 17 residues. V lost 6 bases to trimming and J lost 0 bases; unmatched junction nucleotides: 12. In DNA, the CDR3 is TGTGCCAGCAGCGGGACCGGGGGGATTTATAGCACAGATACGCAGTATTTT. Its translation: CASSGTGGIYSTDTQYF.

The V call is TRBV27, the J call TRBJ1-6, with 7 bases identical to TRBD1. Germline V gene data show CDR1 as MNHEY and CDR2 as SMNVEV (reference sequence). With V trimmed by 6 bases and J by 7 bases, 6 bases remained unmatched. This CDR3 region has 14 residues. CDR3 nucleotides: TGTGCCAGCAGAACAGGGGTGGGCAATTCACCCCTCCACTTT. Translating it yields CASRTGVGNSPLHF.